This TCR beta chain was sequenced for a study of blood T cell repertoires in COVID-19. About the research overall: Samples taken during acute and convalescent COVID-19 were collected in the United States, Italy and Spain. From T cells, B-cell-depleted T cells, or PBMCs came the material, which was cDNA or gDNA.

In terms of age and location, participants ranged from about 18 to 100 years and lived in approximately 24 US areas. CDR1 is SNHLY, CDR2 FYNNEI, per germline. The V end lost 7 bases, the J end lost 7 bases, and 24 bases lay between the germline ends. CDR3 size: 16 residues. This clone was detected a few times. In the authors' workflow: Estimation of nucleated cell counts was performed using reference gene primer amplification. Method: immunoSEQ multiplex PCR; TCRdb's copy keeps in-frame clones and lacks some. The DNA was the basis for D and trimming; V, J and clone size are from that table. Of 250,000 to 300,000 clones in the sample, approximately 84% were seen once.

The V and J genes are TRBV2 and TRBJ2-3; tentative D call: TRBD1 (6 bases). The clonotype originates from a man in his fifties who had recovered from COVID-19. The sample taken for sequencing was PBMCs or T cells enriched from blood (not recorded which). The CDR3 bases are TGTGCCAGCACCTCTGCTGGGGGCCCCCGTCCGAATACGCAGTATTTT. This gives the protein CASTSAGGPRPNTQYF.